The 3 T cell receptor beta chains given below trace back to one sample, sequenced in a study of post-analysis software for immune sequencing data. Study-level results: Higher frequency in patients than in controls was seen for about five TRBV segments, with TRBV5-6, TRBV5-1 and TRBV20-1 among them.

Which antigens these TCRs recognize remains unknown. The TCR beta cDNA libraries contained unique molecular identifiers. TCRdb reanalysed the PCR reads using MiXCR and keeps one entry per CDR3 protein. The data show about 460,000 distinct CDR3 sequences, under 55% seen once. What was sequenced was blood. These TCRs come from a girl aged 5-17 years with multiple sclerosis.

The V call is TRBV20-1, the J call TRBJ2-1; 13 bases align to TRBD2. CDR1 and CDR2 (germline): DFQATT, SNEGSKA (reference sequence). After removal of 0 bases from V and 5 bases from J, the junction contained 7 bases not matched to a gene. This CDR3 comprises 17 residues. The CDR3 loop reads CSARDIRTSGSNNEQFF. The CDR3 nucleotides are TGCAGTGCTAGAGATATTCGGACTAGCGGGAGTAACAATGAGCAGTTCTTC.

This clonotype showed up just a few times. This chain links TRBV20-1 with TRBJ2-7; no reliable D call. The germline V gene encodes CDR1 DFQATT and CDR2 SNEGSKA (reference sequence). The CDR3 has 14 residues. V lost 5 bases, J lost 3 bases, and 17 bases lay in between. CDR3 protein: CSAPRQATVYEQYF. CDR3 DNA sequence: TGCAGTGCTCCTAGGCAGGCGACTGTCTACGAGCAGTACTTC.

In regard to this clonotype: One junction end does not reproduce the germline sequence, and a read error may be involved. CDR3 sequence reads: CAGSLEDNEKLFF. As DNA, the CDR3 is TGCGCCGGCAGCTTGGAGGATAATGAAAAACTGTTTTTT. V usage is TRBV5-1 and J usage is TRBJ1-4; D call uncertain. Germline CDR1 reads SGHRS; CDR2 reads YFSETQ. The CDR3 spans 13 residues.